This section outlines one T cell receptor beta chain sequence together with its context. No antigen is known for it. No clone much larger than this one lies a single base away; base qualities are absent. The sample belongs to a study of T cell repertoires in cytomegalovirus infection (dated by TCRdb to about 2019). Some background on the complete study: The peptide stimulations were aimed at well-studied HLA-B-restricted epitopes as well as recently identified HLA-C-restricted CMV epitopes, whose presentation resists viral immunomodulation. Because public TCR beta signatures pointed to carriage of CMV infection together with the matching HLA type, the HLA type of each donor mattered for the analysis. The investigation overall reported the following: In both this cohort and an independent cohort of over 350 donors, the cumulative frequency of public TCR beta family members distinguished carriers of CMV infection plus the relevant HLA type. The ex vivo response was dominated by HLA-C-restricted CMV-specific TCR beta clonotypes, which also provided the single most frequent clonotype in two of eight donors.

The treatment or condition label, as the study defines it: in vitro stimulation with specific CMV peptide epitopes to enrich CMV-specific T cells. Trimming at the junction amounts to 1 base on V and 0 bases on J, and the germline ends lie 18 bases apart. There are 18 amino acids in the CDR3, from cysteine to phenylalanine inclusive. The retained sequence is limited to the CDR3, 54 bases, with the frame set at the first base. As encoded in the germline V gene (reference sequence), CDR1 is SEHNR while CDR2 is FQNEAQ. TCRdb records Illumina HiSeq 1500 as the sequencer. TCRdb passed the public sequencing reads through fastp at Q25 and MiXCR, retaining productive beta sequences. CDR3 protein sequences are deduplicated, and each keeps its most common genes and DNA. For this sample the table gives 700,000 to 900,000 distinct CDR3 sequences, of which about 27% were detected only once. The biggest ten clones account for 10% to 15% of the sample.

The source was cultured CD8+ T cells from PBMCs, collected from culture after CMV antigen stimulation. The chain is encoded by TRBV7-9 joined to TRBJ2-5; possibly the D gene is TRBD2, per 5 matching bases. The sequence came from a human donor in good health (CMV status not recorded). Some clones in this sample may be carry-over from other donors' samples. The CDR3 region reads CASSLDEGSTEYQETQYF. The bases are TGTGCCAGCAGCTTAGATGAAGGGAGTACAGAGTACCAAGAGACCCAGTACTTC.